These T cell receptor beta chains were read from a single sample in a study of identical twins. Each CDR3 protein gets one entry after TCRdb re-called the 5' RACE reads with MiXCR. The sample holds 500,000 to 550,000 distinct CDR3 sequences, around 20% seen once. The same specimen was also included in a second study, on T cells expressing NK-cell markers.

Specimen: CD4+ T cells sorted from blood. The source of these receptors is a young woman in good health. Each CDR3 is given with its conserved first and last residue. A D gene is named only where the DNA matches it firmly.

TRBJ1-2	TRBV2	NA	CASTRQGTGYTF
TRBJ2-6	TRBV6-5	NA	CASSIGANVLTF
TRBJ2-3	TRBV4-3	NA	CASSQDASATDTQYF
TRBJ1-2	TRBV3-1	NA	CASSQTVEGGYTF
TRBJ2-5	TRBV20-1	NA	CSAREGGRETQYF
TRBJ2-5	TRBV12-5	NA	CASARPGQETQYF
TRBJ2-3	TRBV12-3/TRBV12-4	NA	CASSGASTDTQYF
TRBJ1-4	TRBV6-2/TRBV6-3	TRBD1	CASRTGPNEKLFF
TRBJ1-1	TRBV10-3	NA	CAISGETEAFF
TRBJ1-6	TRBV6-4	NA	CASSDSIRGNSPLHF
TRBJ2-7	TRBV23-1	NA	CASSQEDMTYEQYF
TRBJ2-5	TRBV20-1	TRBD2	CSARGRGGETQYF
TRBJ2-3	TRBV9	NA	CASSVGVSDTQYF
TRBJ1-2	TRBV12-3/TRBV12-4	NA	CASSLRHLGGGYTF
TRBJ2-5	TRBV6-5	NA	CASSYSFQKETQYF
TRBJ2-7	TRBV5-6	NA	CASSLRPPESEQYF
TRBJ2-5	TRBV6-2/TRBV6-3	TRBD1	CASSPRDREETQYF
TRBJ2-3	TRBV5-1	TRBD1	CASSLGDRPQGSDTQYF
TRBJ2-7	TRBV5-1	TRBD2	CASSGSGRPPYEQYF
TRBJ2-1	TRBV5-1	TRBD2	CASSLGTGTSGYNEQFF
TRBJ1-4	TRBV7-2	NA	CASSWTSEKLFF
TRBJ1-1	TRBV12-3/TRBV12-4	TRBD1	CASSRSTGVVTEAFF
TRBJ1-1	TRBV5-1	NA	CASSPGGGLNTEDFF
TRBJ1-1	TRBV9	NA	CASSVTSMNTEAFF